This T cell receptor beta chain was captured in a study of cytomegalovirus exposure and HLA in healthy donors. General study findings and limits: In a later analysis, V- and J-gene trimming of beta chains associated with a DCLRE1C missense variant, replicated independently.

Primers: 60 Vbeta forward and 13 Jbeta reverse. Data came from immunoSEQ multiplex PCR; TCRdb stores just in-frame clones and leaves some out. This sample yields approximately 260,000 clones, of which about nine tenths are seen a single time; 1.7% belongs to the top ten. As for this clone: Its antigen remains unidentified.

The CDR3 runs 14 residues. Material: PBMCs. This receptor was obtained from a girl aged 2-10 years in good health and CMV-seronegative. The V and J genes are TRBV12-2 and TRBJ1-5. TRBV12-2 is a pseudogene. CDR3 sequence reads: CASRLRVVLRDQHF. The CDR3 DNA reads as TGTGCAAGTCGCTTACGGGTGGTGCTCCGGGATCAGCATTTT.